A selection of T cell receptor beta chains follows, all from one sample in a study of cytomegalovirus exposure and HLA in healthy donors. Profiling relied on immunoSEQ multiplex PCR, and the TCRdb table lists in-frame clones only, not all of them. The sample lists 79,000 or so clones, over 60% occurring once. Sequenced sample: PBMCs. These receptors originate from a woman in her thirties or forties in good health and CMV-seropositive. CDR3s include the opening cysteine and the closing phenylalanine or tryptophan. Fields, in order: CDR3 protein, CDR3 DNA, clone size, D gene, J gene, V gene. D genes are given only for firm matches. For some rows the clone size is stated as once, few or many, or as a class when expanded; others skip it.

CDR3: CASSLGTYTDTQYF
DNA: TGCGCCAGCAGCTTGGGGACTTACACAGATACGCAGTATTTT
size: few
D: -
J: TRBJ2-3
V: TRBV5-1

CDR3: CASSSLASYEQYF
DNA: TGTGCCAGCAGCTCCCTAGCCTCCTACGAGCAGTACTTC
size: -
D: -
J: TRBJ2-7
V: TRBV5-6

CDR3: CASSQEGPRQYF
DNA: TGCGCCAGCAGCCAAGAGGGGCCGAGGCAGTACTTC
size: -
D: -
J: TRBJ2-7
V: TRBV4-1

CDR3: CASRDRSTDTQYF
DNA: TGTGCCAGTAGGGACAGGTCCACAGATACGCAGTATTTT
size: -
D: TRBD1
J: TRBJ2-3
V: TRBV19

CDR3: CASSENQGVSNYGYTF
DNA: TGTGCCAGCAGTGAAAACCAGGGGGTCTCTAACTATGGCTACACCTTC
size: once
D: TRBD1
J: TRBJ1-2
V: TRBV25-1

CDR3: CASSLALTTGITEAFF
DNA: TGTGCCAGCAGCTTAGCGCTAACGACAGGGATTACTGAAGCTTTCTTT
size: -
D: TRBD1
J: TRBJ1-1
V: TRBV7-9

CDR3: CAWSPGTAGNTIYF
DNA: TGTGCCTGGAGTCCCGGGACTGCTGGAAACACCATATATTTT
size: -
D: -
J: TRBJ1-3
V: TRBV30

CDR3: CASSFRGQGNMIRNEQFF
DNA: TGCGCCAGCAGCTTCAGGGGTCAGGGAAACATGATCCGAAATGAGCAGTTCTTC
size: -
D: -
J: TRBJ2-1
V: TRBV5-1

CDR3: CAWSVTVRELFF
DNA: TGTGCCTGGAGTGTAACGGTCAGGGAACTGTTTTTT
size: -
D: -
J: TRBJ1-4
V: TRBV30

CDR3: CASSRWDRFSDTQYF
DNA: TGCGCCAGCAGCAGGTGGGACAGGTTCTCAGATACGCAGTATTTT
size: -
D: TRBD1
J: TRBJ2-3
V: TRBV5-1

CDR3: CASSLGTGGYEQYF
DNA: TGTGCCAGCTCGCTAGGGACAGGGGGCTACGAGCAGTACTTC
size: -
D: TRBD1
J: TRBJ2-7
V: TRBV28

CDR3: CASRRRGGRTDTQYF
DNA: TGTGCCAGCAGAAGACGGGGGGGACGCACAGATACGCAGTATTTT
size: -
D: TRBD2
J: TRBJ2-3
V: TRBV2

CDR3: CASSYGRGEAYGYTF
DNA: TGTGCCAGCAGTTACGGGAGGGGGGAGGCCTATGGCTACACCTTC
size: -
D: -
J: TRBJ1-2
V: TRBV6-5

CDR3: CATLRDRNTEAFF
DNA: TGTGCCACCCTCCGGGACAGGAACACTGAAGCTTTCTTT
size: -
D: TRBD1
J: TRBJ1-1
V: TRBV2

CDR3: CASSPTASGSYEQYF
DNA: TGTGCCAGCAGCCCCACGGCTAGCGGTTCCTACGAGCAGTACTTC
size: -
D: TRBD2
J: TRBJ2-7
V: TRBV7-2

CDR3: CASSSRQGRRKEQETQYF
DNA: TGTGCCAGCAGCAGTAGACAGGGCCGGCGGAAAGAACAAGAGACCCAGTACTTC
size: once
D: TRBD1
J: TRBJ2-5
V: TRBV11-2

CDR3: CASSLGADTQYF
DNA: TGTGCCAGCAGCTTGGGAGCAGATACGCAGTATTTT
size: few
D: -
J: TRBJ2-3
V: TRBV7-9

CDR3: CASSFRQGGNQPQHF
DNA: TGTGCCAGTAGTTTTCGACAGGGAGGCAATCAGCCCCAGCATTTT
size: few
D: TRBD1
J: TRBJ1-5
V: TRBV19

CDR3: CATSGLAGTQETQYF
DNA: TGTGCCACCTCGGGGCTAGCGGGAACCCAAGAGACCCAGTACTTC
size: few
D: TRBD2
J: TRBJ2-5
V: TRBV27

CDR3: CANAKQGLADTGELFF
DNA: TGTGCCAACGCCAAACAGGGACTAGCGGACACCGGGGAGCTGTTTTTT
size: -
D: TRBD2
J: TRBJ2-2
V: TRBV10-3

CDR3: CASSEQAGNTIYF
DNA: TGTGCCAGCAGTGAACAAGCCGGAAACACCATATATTTT
size: -
D: -
J: TRBJ1-3
V: TRBV6-1

CDR3: CASSLNDQAGDDRGYGYTF
DNA: TGCGCCAGCAGCCTAAACGACCAGGCAGGGGATGATCGTGGCTATGGCTACACCTTC
size: -
D: -
J: TRBJ1-2
V: TRBV5-1

CDR3: CASREGRGTEAFF
DNA: TGTGCCAGCAGGGAGGGGCGAGGAACTGAAGCTTTCTTT
size: -
D: -
J: TRBJ1-1
V: TRBV6-5

CDR3: CASRPDGPQAEKLFF
DNA: TGTGCCAGCAGACCCGACGGACCACAGGCAGAAAAACTGTTTTTT
size: once
D: -
J: TRBJ1-4
V: TRBV11-2

CDR3: CASRKTGHGNQPQHF
DNA: TGTGCCAGCAGAAAGACAGGGCACGGCAATCAGCCCCAGCATTTT
size: -
D: TRBD1
J: TRBJ1-5
V: TRBV6-5

CDR3: CASSRDSPNYGYTF
DNA: TGTGCCAGCAGCAGGGACAGCCCTAACTATGGCTACACCTTC
size: -
D: TRBD1
J: TRBJ1-2
V: TRBV25-1

CDR3: CASSPFSLAINEQFF
DNA: TGTGCCAGCAGCCCCTTCAGTCTGGCCATCAATGAGCAGTTCTTC
size: -
D: -
J: TRBJ2-1
V: TRBV7-2

CDR3: CASSIGGLSYEQYF
DNA: TGTGCCAGTAGTATCGGCGGACTCTCCTACGAGCAGTACTTC
size: few
D: -
J: TRBJ2-7
V: TRBV19

CDR3: CASSPWGDSVNTEAFF
DNA: TGTGCCAGCAGCCCGTGGGGGGACAGCGTGAACACTGAAGCTTTCTTT
size: -
D: TRBD1
J: TRBJ1-1
V: TRBV7-9

CDR3: CASRDRADEQYF
DNA: TGTGCCAGCAGGGACAGGGCCGACGAGCAGTACTTC
size: -
D: TRBD1
J: TRBJ2-7
V: TRBV2

CDR3: CASSQGLVFTDTQYF
DNA: TGTGCCAGCAGCCAGGGACTAGTGTTCACAGATACGCAGTATTTT
size: -
D: TRBD2
J: TRBJ2-3
V: TRBV7-9

CDR3: CASSAERTTNEKLFF
DNA: TGCGCCAGCAGTGCCGAGAGGACTACTAATGAAAAACTGTTTTTT
size: -
D: -
J: TRBJ1-4
V: TRBV10-1

CDR3: CASSQDATGGGGTEAFF
DNA: TGTGCCAGCAGCCAAGATGCAACAGGGGGCGGCGGCACTGAAGCTTTCTTT
size: -
D: TRBD1
J: TRBJ1-1
V: TRBV4-2

CDR3: CASSWGQLNTEAFF
DNA: TGTGCCAGCAGCTGGGGACAGTTGAACACTGAAGCTTTCTTT
size: -
D: TRBD1
J: TRBJ1-1
V: TRBV7-8

CDR3: CASSEDDYSGTKNIQYF
DNA: TGTGCCAGCAGTGAAGATGATTACTCAGGGACCAAAAACATTCAGTACTTC
size: -
D: -
J: TRBJ2-4
V: TRBV2

CDR3: CASSQRRGGGNQPQHF
DNA: TGTGCCAGCAGCCAAAGGAGAGGGGGCGGCAATCAGCCCCAGCATTTT
size: -
D: TRBD1
J: TRBJ1-5
V: TRBV13

CDR3: CAWTTSTDTQYF
DNA: TGTGCCTGGACTACTAGCACAGATACGCAGTATTTT
size: -
D: -
J: TRBJ2-3
V: TRBV30

CDR3: CATSRDQTSGNEQFF
DNA: TGTGCCACCAGCAGAGATCAGACTAGCGGCAATGAGCAGTTCTTC
size: -
D: TRBD2
J: TRBJ2-1
V: TRBV15

CDR3: CASSRDRGPVNQPQHF
DNA: TGTGCCAGCAGTCGAGACAGGGGGCCGGTTAATCAGCCCCAGCATTTT
size: -
D: TRBD1
J: TRBJ1-5
V: TRBV2

CDR3: CASSMAGSTDTQYF
DNA: TGTGCCAGTAGTATGGCAGGGAGCACAGATACGCAGTATTTT
size: once
D: -
J: TRBJ2-3
V: TRBV19

CDR3: CASSLREAGEADTQYF
DNA: TGTGCCAGCAGCTTAAGGGAAGCGGGGGAGGCAGATACGCAGTATTTT
size: -
D: TRBD2
J: TRBJ2-3
V: TRBV7-3

CDR3: CASSEAAEISYEQYF
DNA: TGTGCCAGCAGTGAAGCGGCAGAAATTTCCTACGAGCAGTACTTC
size: few
D: -
J: TRBJ2-7
V: TRBV6-1

CDR3: CASSLRQTNSPLHF
DNA: TGTGCCAGCAGCTTACGACAAACTAATTCACCCCTCCACTTT
size: -
D: -
J: TRBJ1-6
V: TRBV5-6

CDR3: CASNVGAPRTGHTGELFF
DNA: TGTGCCAGCAATGTCGGGGCCCCACGGACAGGGCACACCGGGGAGCTGTTTTTT
size: -
D: TRBD1
J: TRBJ2-2
V: TRBV27

CDR3: CASSLRGTGRYEQYF
DNA: TGTGCCAGCAGTTTAAGGGGGACAGGGAGGTACGAGCAGTACTTC
size: once
D: TRBD1
J: TRBJ2-7
V: TRBV28

CDR3: CASSFTTSGGTDEQYF
DNA: TGTGCCAGCAGCTTCACGACCAGCGGGGGGACGGACGAGCAGTACTTC
size: once
D: TRBD2
J: TRBJ2-7
V: TRBV7-8

CDR3: CASSLSLGASGSQETQYF
DNA: TGTGCCAGCAGTTTATCCTTGGGGGCTAGCGGGAGCCAAGAGACCCAGTACTTC
size: -
D: TRBD2
J: TRBJ2-5
V: TRBV27

CDR3: CASSHFVGQGNYGYTF
DNA: TGTGCCAGCAGCCACTTCGTGGGACAGGGCAATTATGGCTACACCTTC
size: -
D: TRBD1
J: TRBJ1-2
V: TRBV14

CDR3: CASSGGYGYTF
DNA: TGTGCCAGCTCAGGAGGCTATGGCTACACCTTC
size: -
D: -
J: TRBJ1-2
V: TRBV11-2

CDR3: CASRRDMQGNTIYF
DNA: TGTGCCAGCAGACGGGACATGCAAGGCAACACCATATATTTT
size: -
D: -
J: TRBJ1-3
V: TRBV2

CDR3: CASSVAGQGAETQYF
DNA: TGTGCCAGCAGCGTAGCCGGACAGGGGGCAGAGACCCAGTACTTC
size: few
D: TRBD1
J: TRBJ2-5
V: TRBV9